This T cell receptor (beta chain) was documented in a study of blood T cell repertoires in COVID-19 (dated by TCRdb to 2019 to 2021). About the study as a whole: Samples covering the acute and convalescent phases of COVID-19 were provided by collaborators in the United States, Italy and Spain. A freely available public database, intended as a resource for researchers studying the immune response to SARS-CoV-2, is where the repertoires were released. A de-identified subject ID, COVID-19 status, age in years and sex were almost always included in the sample metadata. Subjects who had been exposed to COVID-19, were actively infected with it, or had recovered from it provided the deeply sampled blood TCRbeta repertoires that made up the dataset. Samples were obtained from the ongoing ImmuneRACE study (first 160 participants) and from over a thousand subjects provided by 6 global collaborators. Where HLA class I and class II types were available, the types were taken from metadata supplied by the sample provider, not from assay-based typing. The material from the prospective study consisted of cDNA or gDNA derived from T cells, B-cell-depleted T cells, or PBMCs.

The immunoSEQ Assay, a bias-controlled multiplex PCR, was used to amplify TCRbeta CDR3 regions from genomic DNA. As for the authors' bioinformatics: Within the assay, amplification of reference gene primers was used to estimate how many nucleated cells each sample contained. To quantify the absolute abundance of each unique TCRbeta CDR3 rearrangement, sequence reads were collapsed and filtered. For each sample, productive Simpson clonality was calculated by taking the square root of Simpson's diversity index across productive rearrangements. TCRdb holds this immuneACCESS table with in-frame rearrangements only. Some clones are missing; in checked studies, unresolved V genes explain under half, and the rest has no known cause. V and J calls and clone size follow that table, whereas D and trimming were derived from the DNA. A total of hundreds of thousands of clones appear in this sample, approximately 89% of them only once. 0.95% to 1.5% of the sample is in the top ten clones.

On the study overall, not on this receptor specifically: The amount of clinical and demographic metadata varied by source and participant and was provided uncurated.

Participants in the prospective study were enrolled through a virtual design, were aged about 18 to 90 years, and lived in about 25 United States geographic areas. Cohort assignment in the prospective study relied on participant-reported clinical history from a screening survey and a study questionnaire. Mobile phlebotomists in the prospective study collected whole blood, serum and a nasopharyngeal or oropharyngeal swab from every participant. Over a roughly two-month period, participants in the prospective study had the option of providing additional blood draws and questionnaires. Blood samples from the prospective study were shipped frozen or at room temperature prior to DNA extraction. On this clone: It has no known antigen specificity. No qualities accompany the bases; no much larger clone lies one base away.

The source is a middle-aged woman with acute COVID-19. Specimen: PBMCs or T cells enriched from blood (not recorded which).

The DNA is as follows: TGTGCCAGCAGCCCCCCCTTAACCTACTCCTACGAGCAGTACTTC. This is translated as CASSPPLTYSYEQYF. In this chain, TRBV7-9 is recombined with TRBJ2-7, with the D segment identity uncertain. From cysteine to phenylalanine, the CDR3 is 15 amino acids long. Only the CDR3 part of the read is kept: 45 bases, read in frame from the first base. The germline V gene (reference sequence) provides CDR1 SEHNR and CDR2 FQNEAQ. V drops 5 bases and J drops 0 bases, leaving 14 bases in between.